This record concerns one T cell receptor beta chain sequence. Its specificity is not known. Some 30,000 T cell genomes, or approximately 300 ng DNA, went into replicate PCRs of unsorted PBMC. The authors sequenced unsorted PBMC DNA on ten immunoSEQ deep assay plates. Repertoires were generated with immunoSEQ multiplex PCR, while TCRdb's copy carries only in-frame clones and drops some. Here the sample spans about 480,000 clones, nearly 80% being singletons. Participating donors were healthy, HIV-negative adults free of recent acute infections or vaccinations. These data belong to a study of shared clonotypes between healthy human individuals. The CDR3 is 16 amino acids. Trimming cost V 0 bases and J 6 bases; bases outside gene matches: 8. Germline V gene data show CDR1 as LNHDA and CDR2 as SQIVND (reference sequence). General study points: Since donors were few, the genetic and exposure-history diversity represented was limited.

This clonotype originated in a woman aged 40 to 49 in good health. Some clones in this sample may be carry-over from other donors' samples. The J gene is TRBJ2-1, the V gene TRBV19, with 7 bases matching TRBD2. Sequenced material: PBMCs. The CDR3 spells CASSIDLTGGPNEQFF. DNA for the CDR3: TGTGCCAGTAGTATAGATCTGACGGGGGGACCCAATGAGCAGTTCTTC.